This is a list of T cell receptor beta chains from one sample in a study of shared clonotypes between healthy human individuals. Measured with immunoSEQ multiplex PCR; TCRdb has only the in-frame clones, and not every one. The sample consists of around 2,000,000 clones, over 85% of them appearing once. What was sequenced was naive CD8+ T cells sorted from blood. The receptors were gathered from a man between 18 and 29 years old in good health. Both conserved end residues are part of each CDR3. Fields, in order: CDR3 protein, CDR3 DNA, J gene, V gene, clone size, D gene. A D gene is named only where the DNA matches it firmly. The size entry is marked missing in some rows and otherwise reads once, few, many or a size class.

CDR3: CAWSAGFGSYEQYF; DNA: TGTGCCTGGAGTGCCGGGTTCGGGTCCTACGAGCAGTACTTC; J: TRBJ2-7; V: TRBV30; size: -; D: -
CDR3: CASSYKPDRGYGYTF; DNA: TGTGCCAGCAGCTATAAACCCGACAGGGGGTACGGCTACACCTTC; J: TRBJ1-2; V: TRBV5-8; size: -; D: TRBD1
CDR3: CASSEDRGEVFF; DNA: TGTGCCAGCAGTGAAGACAGGGGAGAGGTGTTTTTT; J: TRBJ2-2; V: TRBV6-1; size: few; D: TRBD1
CDR3: CASSLFRGRSGTQYF; DNA: TGTGCCAGCAGCTTGTTTCGGGGTCGGAGCGGGACCCAGTACTTC; J: TRBJ2-5; V: TRBV5-6; size: -; D: -
CDR3: CASTPGQIYYGYTF; DNA: TGTGCCAGTACCCCGGGACAGATCTACTATGGCTACACCTTC; J: TRBJ1-2; V: TRBV19; size: -; D: TRBD1
CDR3: CASSVYLGPYEQYF; DNA: TGTGCCAGTAGTGTATATCTGGGGCCCTACGAGCAGTACTTC; J: TRBJ2-7; V: TRBV19; size: once; D: -
CDR3: CASSIGLAGVDEQFF; DNA: TGTGCCAGCAGCATAGGACTAGCGGGAGTGGACGAGCAGTTCTTC; J: TRBJ2-1; V: TRBV5-4; size: -; D: TRBD2
CDR3: CASSYSVPGDTQYF; DNA: TGTGCCAGCAGTTACTCGGTTCCGGGAGATACGCAGTATTTT; J: TRBJ2-3; V: TRBV6-5; size: -; D: -
CDR3: CASSLSGPLTLNTIYF; DNA: TGTGCCAGCAGCCTAAGTGGGCCATTAACTTTAAACACCATATATTTT; J: TRBJ1-3; V: TRBV5-6; size: -; D: -
CDR3: CASSYSRASTDTQYF; DNA: TGTGCCAGCAGTTACTCGAGGGCTAGCACAGATACGCAGTATTTT; J: TRBJ2-3; V: TRBV6-6; size: -; D: -
CDR3: CASSIPKRGGPGELFF; DNA: TGTGCCAGCAGCATACCGAAGCGGGGGGGCCCCGGGGAGCTGTTTTTT; J: TRBJ2-2; V: TRBV9; size: -; D: TRBD2
CDR3: CASSAGTGDYEQYF; DNA: TGTGCCAGCAGCGCCGGGACAGGAGATTACGAGCAGTACTTC; J: TRBJ2-7; V: TRBV9; size: -; D: TRBD1
CDR3: CASDSRLAGEFEQFF; DNA: TGTGCCAGCGATAGCCGACTAGCGGGAGAATTTGAGCAGTTCTTC; J: TRBJ2-1; V: TRBV2; size: -; D: TRBD2
CDR3: CSVKADRDQPQHF; DNA: TGCAGCGTCAAGGCGGACAGGGATCAGCCCCAGCATTTT; J: TRBJ1-5; V: TRBV29-1; size: once; D: TRBD1
CDR3: CASSLPGTSEQYF; DNA: TGTGCCAGCAGCTTACCGGGGACTAGTGAGCAGTACTTC; J: TRBJ2-7; V: TRBV11-3; size: -; D: TRBD2
CDR3: CASSLSGEYYGYTF; DNA: TGTGCCAGCAGTTTATCTGGGGAGTACTATGGCTACACCTTC; J: TRBJ1-2; V: TRBV27; size: -; D: -
CDR3: CASSLSGLAGYEQYF; DNA: TGTGCCAGCAGTTTATCGGGGCTAGCGGGTTACGAGCAGTACTTC; J: TRBJ2-7; V: TRBV27; size: -; D: TRBD2
CDR3: CASSSDGLAGGGHIQYF; DNA: TGTGCCAGCAGCTCTGATGGTTTAGCGGGAGGCGGTCACATTCAGTACTTC; J: TRBJ2-4; V: TRBV7-9; size: -; D: TRBD2
CDR3: CASSIVPSANTEAFF; DNA: TGTGCCAGTAGTATAGTGCCATCTGCGAACACTGAAGCTTTCTTT; J: TRBJ1-1; V: TRBV19; size: -; D: -
CDR3: CASSSSGSGYTF; DNA: TGTGCCAGCAGCTCCTCAGGGAGTGGCTACACCTTC; J: TRBJ1-2; V: TRBV5-4; size: -; D: -
CDR3: CASSENVVHEQYF; DNA: TGTGCCAGCAGTGAAAATGTGGTCCACGAGCAGTACTTC; J: TRBJ2-7; V: TRBV6-1; size: few; D: -
CDR3: CASSSSTGAEYSPLHF; DNA: TGTGCCAGCAGCTCATCGACAGGGGCCGAATATTCACCCCTCCACTTT; J: TRBJ1-6; V: TRBV7-9; size: -; D: TRBD1
CDR3: CASSLAGRNTGELFF; DNA: TGTGCCAGCAGCTTAGCGGGACGGAACACCGGGGAGCTGTTTTTT; J: TRBJ2-2; V: TRBV7-9; size: -; D: -
CDR3: CASSLGGLTGDTQYF; DNA: TGTGCCAGCAGCTTAGGAGGCCTAACCGGAGATACGCAGTATTTT; J: TRBJ2-3; V: TRBV7-2; size: -; D: -
CDR3: CASSLKGENSPLHF; DNA: TGTGCCAGCAGCTTGAAAGGGGAGAATTCACCCCTCCACTTT; J: TRBJ1-6; V: TRBV5-4; size: -; D: -
CDR3: CSVVYRLYNEQFF; DNA: TGCAGCGTTGTTTACAGGCTTTACAATGAGCAGTTCTTC; J: TRBJ2-1; V: TRBV29-1; size: once; D: -
CDR3: CASSQEPGQGHQPQHF; DNA: TGTGCCAGCAGCCAAGAGCCTGGACAGGGTCATCAGCCCCAGCATTTT; J: TRBJ1-5; V: TRBV4-2; size: -; D: TRBD1
CDR3: CASSGNMNTEAFF; DNA: TGTGCCAGTAGTGGGAACATGAACACTGAAGCTTTCTTT; J: TRBJ1-1; V: TRBV19; size: -; D: -
CDR3: CASSLTGYSEAFF; DNA: TGTGCCAGCAGCCTTACAGGGTATTCTGAAGCTTTCTTT; J: TRBJ1-1; V: TRBV7-9; size: -; D: -
CDR3: CASSLAGQPTNEKLFF; DNA: TGTGCCAGCAGCTTAGCGGGACAGCCAACTAATGAAAAACTGTTTTTT; J: TRBJ1-4; V: TRBV7-9; size: -; D: TRBD1
CDR3: CAWRPTDTEAFF; DNA: TGTGCCTGGAGACCCACAGACACTGAAGCTTTCTTT; J: TRBJ1-1; V: TRBV30; size: few; D: -
CDR3: CASRDRVSGELFF; DNA: TGTGCCAGCCGGGACAGGGTTTCCGGGGAGCTGTTTTTT; J: TRBJ2-2; V: TRBV25-1; size: -; D: TRBD1
CDR3: CASSITDSTYEQYF; DNA: TGTGCCAGTAGTATAACGGACAGTACCTACGAGCAGTACTTC; J: TRBJ2-7; V: TRBV19; size: -; D: -
CDR3: CASSITGDDYGYTF; DNA: TGTGCCAGCAGCATAACAGGGGATGACTATGGCTACACCTTC; J: TRBJ1-2; V: TRBV5-4; size: -; D: TRBD1
CDR3: CASSVGQWEGATPLHF; DNA: TGTGCCAGCAGTGTTGGGCAGTGGGAGGGGGCTACACCCCTCCACTTT; J: TRBJ1-6; V: TRBV2; size: -; D: TRBD1
CDR3: CASSYSTGSNEKLFF; DNA: TGTGCCAGCAGTTACTCGACGGGGTCTAATGAAAAACTGTTTTTT; J: TRBJ1-4; V: TRBV6-5; size: -; D: -
CDR3: CASSLARGAGTEAFF; DNA: TGTGCCAGCAGCTTAGCCCGGGGGGCGGGTACTGAAGCTTTCTTT; J: TRBJ1-1; V: TRBV7-2; size: -; D: -
CDR3: CASSMLQGIEAFF; DNA: TGTGCCAGTAGTATGCTTCAGGGGATTGAAGCTTTCTTT; J: TRBJ1-1; V: TRBV19; size: -; D: -
CDR3: CASSERIGGTDTQYF; DNA: TGTGCCAGCAGCGAAAGGATCGGGGGCACAGATACGCAGTATTTT; J: TRBJ2-3; V: TRBV7-9; size: -; D: -
CDR3: CASSLSQVGRTEAFF; DNA: TGTGCCAGCAGTTTATCTCAGGTAGGGCGCACTGAAGCTTTCTTT; J: TRBJ1-1; V: TRBV27; size: -; D: -
CDR3: CASRPLGTNEKLFF; DNA: TGTGCCAGCAGGCCTTTAGGAACTAATGAAAAACTGTTTTTT; J: TRBJ1-4; V: TRBV27; size: -; D: -
CDR3: CASSVGREKFF; DNA: TGTGCCAGCAGCGTAGGGAGGGAGAAGTTCTTC; J: TRBJ2-1; V: TRBV9; size: -; D: -
CDR3: CASSLSKRNTEAFF; DNA: TGTGCCAGCAGTTTGAGTAAACGGAACACTGAAGCTTTCTTT; J: TRBJ1-1; V: TRBV28; size: -; D: -
CDR3: CASSQEGGQGVRAEAFF; DNA: TGCGCCAGCAGCCAAGAGGGCGGACAGGGGGTTCGGGCTGAAGCTTTCTTT; J: TRBJ1-1; V: TRBV4-1; size: -; D: TRBD1
CDR3: CASSSSKGQGSYEQYF; DNA: TGCGCCAGCAGTTCAAGTAAGGGACAGGGGTCCTACGAGCAGTACTTC; J: TRBJ2-7; V: TRBV10-1; size: once; D: TRBD1
CDR3: CASTSGEFYGYTF; DNA: TGTGCCAGCACCTCAGGAGAATTCTATGGCTACACCTTC; J: TRBJ1-2; V: TRBV5-4; size: -; D: -
CDR3: CASSLVGDSSSGANVLTF; DNA: TGCGCCAGCAGCTTGGTCGGGGACAGCTCCTCTGGGGCCAACGTCCTGACTTTC; J: TRBJ2-6; V: TRBV5-1; size: -; D: TRBD1
CDR3: CASSLVGGGGSPLHF; DNA: TGTGCCAGCAGTTTAGTAGGGGGAGGAGGTTCACCCCTCCACTTT; J: TRBJ1-6; V: TRBV27; size: -; D: -
CDR3: CASRVGTEAFF; DNA: TGTGCTAGCAGGGTTGGCACTGAAGCTTTCTTT; J: TRBJ1-1; V: TRBV12-5; size: few; D: -
CDR3: CASSLGQGAHYGYTF; DNA: TGTGCCAGCAGCTTAGGGCAGGGAGCCCACTATGGCTACACCTTC; J: TRBJ1-2; V: TRBV7-9; size: -; D: -
CDR3: CASSHPGTTNTGELFF; DNA: TGTGCCAGCAGCCATCCCGGGACAACGAACACCGGGGAGCTGTTTTTT; J: TRBJ2-2; V: TRBV11-2; size: -; D: -